Below, 28 T cell receptor beta chains from the same sample are listed, as sequenced in a study of blood T cell repertoires in COVID-19. The data were produced by immunoSEQ multiplex PCR, yet TCRdb's version contains in-frame clones alone and is incomplete. In the table there are about 190,000 clones, about 83% of which are singletons. The sample consisted of PBMCs or T cells enriched from blood (not recorded which). All receptors derive from a middle-aged man with acute COVID-19.

This rearrangement joins TRBV27 to TRBJ2-1, with 11 bases fitting TRBD2. Germline assignment: CDR1 MNHEY and CDR2 SMNVEV (reference sequence). Trimming at V came to 6 bases and at J to 3 bases, leaving 4 bases not matched to a gene. This CDR3 has 15 residues. CDR3 DNA sequence: TGTGCCAGCAGCGGGGGGACTAGCGGCTACAATGAGCAGTTCTTC. Its protein product is CASSGGTSGYNEQFF.

The chain couples TRBV29-1 to TRBJ2-3, with TRBD1 identical over 10 bases. Unmatched junction bases numbered 10, after V lost 3 bases and J lost 4 bases. This CDR3 contains 16 residues. From germline, CDR1 is SQVTM and CDR2 ANQGSEA. The CDR3 DNA is TGCAGCGTTGACGGACAGGGGGGATTACTCCCAGATACGCAGTATTTT. This gives the protein CSVDGQGGLLPDTQYF.

This rearrangement joins TRBV25-1 to TRBJ1-1; no reliable D call. CDR3 size: 15 residues. Trimming pared 3 bases from V and 5 bases from J, leaving 16 bases between. Germline CDR1 MGHDK, CDR2 SYGVNS. Written as DNA, the CDR3 is TGTGCCAGCAGTGATGGCCTCCTTGTAGCGACTGAAGCTTTCTTT. Translating gives CASSDGLLVATEAFF.

The chain links TRBV24-1 to TRBJ2-2, with D possibly TRBD1 on 5 matching bases. Germline CDR1 KGHDR, CDR2 SFDVKD. V lost 9 bases and J 3 bases, leaving 13 bases between the germline ends. CDR3 length equals 14 residues. The CDR3 nucleotides are TGTGCCACCCGTGGGGCGTTCGACACCGGGGAGCTGTTTTTT. Translating it yields CATRGAFDTGELFF.

The genes are TRBV7-9 and TRBJ1-1, with a possible D match to TRBD1 (5 bases). The CDR3 is 11 amino acids. V dropped 7 bases and J dropped 12 bases, with 15 bases sitting between them. Germline lookup yields CDR1 SEHNR and CDR2 FQNEAQ (reference sequence). As DNA, the CDR3 is TGTGCCAGCAAGCAAGGGGTGGCTTCTTTCTTT. It yields the protein CASKQGVASFF.

This clone appeared a few times. The genes are TRBV2 and TRBJ1-4, with TRBD1 as a possible D gene (6 bases). V lost 7 bases, J lost 2 bases, and 14 bases lay in between. The CDR3 spans 15 residues. Per the germline V gene, CDR1 is SNHLY and CDR2 is FYNNEI. The CDR3 region has the DNA TGTGCCAGCAATCAAAGGGGGACGACTAATGAAAAACTGTTTTTT. Protein: CASNQRGTTNEKLFF.

This chain joins TRBV19 and TRBJ2-3, with TRBD2 identical over 13 bases. The CDR3 is 20 amino acids. Germline V gives CDR1 LNHDA, CDR2 SQIVND (reference sequence). Trimming at V came to 0 bases and at J to 1 base, leaving 10 bases not matched to a gene. The CDR3 DNA follows: TGTGCCAGTAGTATAGATTCCAGGACTAGCGGGAGTCCCCGCACAGATACGCAGTATTTT. Its protein product is CASSIDSRTSGSPRTDTQYF.

With respect to this clone: A junction boundary mismatches the germline segment, possibly from a read error. V and J are TRBV24-1 and TRBJ2-7; 9 bases are a match to TRBD1. The CDR3 extends over 15 amino acids. CDR1 and CDR2 from the germline V gene are KGHDR and SFDVKD. DNA of the CDR3: TGTGCCACCAGCGATTCGACAGGGGGAGCGTACGAGCAGTACTTC. Protein: CATSDSTGGAYEQYF.

The chain employs TRBV18 and TRBJ2-1, with D possibly TRBD1 on 5 matching bases. Trimming left V 3 bases short and J 5 bases short, with 8 bases between. The germline CDR1 and CDR2 sequences are KGHSH and LQKENI. CDR3 length: 13 amino acids. In nucleotides, the CDR3 is TGTGCCAGCTCACCGATCAGGGACAATGAGCAGTTCTTC. Translated, it gives CASSPIRDNEQFF.

This clone came up once. This chain uses TRBV27 with TRBJ1-1; D is unclear. The CDR3 length is 14 residues. V dropped 2 bases and J dropped 3 bases, with 10 bases sitting between them. CDR1 is MNHEY, CDR2 SMNVEV, per germline (reference sequence). DNA of the CDR3: TGTGCCAGCAGTTTAAAGCCGCGGGACACTGAAGCTTTCTTT. Amino acid sequence: CASSLKPRDTEAFF.

The table lists this clone with a count of one. The V call is TRBV21-1, the J call TRBJ2-2; TRBD1, as called in the table, went unchecked against the DNA. TRBV21-1 is labeled a pseudogene. The CDR3 loop spans 17 amino acids. The DNA of the CDR3 is TGTGCCAGCAGCCCAGGGATTTTGCCGGTTAACACCGGGGAGCTGTTTTTT. Amino acid sequence: CASSPGILPVNTGELFF.

This chain links TRBV9 with TRBJ2-5; 7 nucleotides match TRBD2. Germline loops: CDR1 SGDLS, CDR2 YYNGEE. Trimming removed 0 bases from V and 1 base from J; junction bases left unmatched: 6. CDR3 length equals 16 residues. CDR3 sequence: CASSVGSSGLQETQYF. The CDR3 bases are TGTGCCAGCAGCGTAGGTAGTAGCGGGCTCCAAGAGACCCAGTACTTC.

The rearrangement links TRBV5-1 to TRBJ2-7; 7 positions match TRBD1. With V trimmed by 6 bases and J by 6 bases, 15 bases remained unmatched. The CDR3 runs 15 residues. Germline CDR1 is SGHRS and CDR2 is YFSETQ. CDR3 coding DNA: TGCGCCAGCACACCAAGGACAGGTCCTTTATCCGAGCAGTACTTC. Protein product: CASTPRTGPLSEQYF.

Comments on this clone: At one of its ends the junction is not consistent with the germline gene, which may arise from a read error. The rearrangement joins TRBV28 to TRBJ2-7; 10 positions match TRBD2. CDR1 is MDHEN, CDR2 SYDVKM, per germline. The CDR3 consists of 11 residues. The CDR3 loop is CATESKREGLF. The CDR3 bases are TGTGCCACCGAGTCAAAGCGGGAGGGCCTCTTC.

This sequence joins TRBV6-5 and TRBJ2-7; 8 positions agree with TRBD1. V lost 5 bases to trimming and J lost 4 bases; unmatched junction nucleotides: 4. The CDR3 spans 13 residues. The V gene's germline CDR1 is MNHEY and CDR2 SVGAGI. The CDR3 loop is CASSIDRGYEQYF. The CDR3 nucleotides are TGTGCCAGCAGTATAGACAGGGGATACGAGCAGTACTTC.

The chain couples TRBV29-1 to TRBJ2-2, with D unresolved. V lost 7 bases to trimming and J lost 4 bases, with 10 bases between them. This CDR3 has 12 residues. Germline values: CDR1 SQVTM, CDR2 ANQGSEA. CDR3 sequence: CSARGSTGELFF. The CDR3 DNA follows: TGCAGCGCCCGAGGCAGCACCGGGGAGCTGTTTTTT.

The V gene is TRBV4-2, the J gene TRBJ1-5; the D is unclear. Looked up from germline, CDR1 is LGHNA and CDR2 is YNFKEQ. The ends were cut back, 1 base at V and 7 bases at J, with 8 bases in the middle. The CDR3 is 13 residues long. The CDR3 DNA follows: TGTGCCAGCAGCCAAGTGGAGGGCCAGCCCCAGCATTTT. Protein: CASSQVEGQPQHF.

The gene calls are TRBV28 and TRBJ1-2; 7 bases match TRBD1. The CDR3 contains 16 residues. From germline, CDR1 is MDHEN and CDR2 SYDVKM. The J segment lost 4 bases and the V segment lost 6 bases, leaving 14 bases of the junction unmatched. The CDR3 spells CASRSLGDSPFYGYTF. CDR3 bases: TGTGCCAGCAGGAGCTTAGGGGACAGCCCCTTCTATGGCTACACCTTC.

The rearrangement uses TRBV7-8 and TRBJ1-2; tentatively, D is TRBD1 (6 bases). CDR1 and CDR2 from the germline V gene are SGHVS and FQNEAQ. The V end lost 4 bases, the J end lost 5 bases, and 14 bases lay between the germline ends. The CDR3 length is 14 residues. Written as DNA, the CDR3 is TGTGCCAGCAGCTCGTTCGGACAGTTTTATGGCTACACCTTC. Protein sequence: CASSSFGQFYGYTF.

In this sample, this clone turned up a few times. The V call is TRBV18, the J call TRBJ2-7; 7 bases map to TRBD1. The CDR3 has 14 residues. The germline V gene encodes CDR1 KGHSH and CDR2 LQKENI. V was clipped by 5 bases and J by 4 bases; unmatched bases: 8. The CDR3 loop reads CASSRSGTEYEQYF. Written as DNA, the CDR3 is TGTGCCAGCTCAAGATCCGGGACAGAGTACGAGCAGTACTTC.

The chain carries TRBV6-5 and TRBJ1-2, with D unresolved. Germline V gene lookup returns CDR1 MNHEY and CDR2 SVGAGI. Trimming removed 7 bases from V and 5 bases from J, with 14 bases in between. There are 13 residues in the CDR3. The CDR3 loop reads CASTINAGYGYTF. DNA of the CDR3: TGTGCCAGCACTATAAACGCGGGTTATGGCTACACCTTC.

The V gene is TRBV30, the J gene TRBJ2-6; 8 nucleotides align to TRBD2. Looked up from germline, CDR1 is GTSNPN and CDR2 is SVGIG (reference sequence). The CDR3 is made up of 17 amino acids. V shed 2 bases and J 0 bases; nucleotides not matched to a gene: 6. CDR3 amino acids: CAWSRRLASSGANVLTF. CDR3 DNA sequence: TGTGCCTGGAGTAGACGACTAGCGAGCTCTGGGGCCAACGTCCTGACTTTC.

The chain is built from TRBV5-1 and TRBJ2-1; 12 positions match TRBD2. The CDR3 spans 18 residues. V shed 4 bases, J shed 6 bases, and the junction held 14 bases outside the gene matches. Germline V gene data show CDR1 as SGHRS and CDR2 as YFSETQ. CDR3 sequence reads: CASSPVSSSGRAGNEQFF. Written as DNA, the CDR3 is TGCGCCAGCAGCCCGGTCTCTTCTAGCGGGAGGGCCGGCAATGAGCAGTTCTTC.

The chain is built from TRBV5-4 and TRBJ1-5; D remains ambiguous. There are 19 residues in the CDR3. Trimming stripped 2 bases from V and 5 bases from J, with 26 bases between. The germline V gene has CDR1 SGHNT and CDR2 YYREEE (reference sequence). CDR3 residues: CASSFRLGGRILDDQPQHF. The CDR3 bases are TGTGCCAGCAGCTTTAGGTTGGGTGGGAGGATTTTAGACGATCAGCCCCAGCATTTT. The variable domain in full, with the rest retrieved from reference TRBV5-4 and TRBJ1-5, is ETGVTQSPTHLIKTRGQQVTLRCSSQSGHNTVSWYQQALGQGPQFIFQYYREEENGRGNFPPRFSGLQFPNYSSELNVNALELDDSALYLCASSFRLGGRILDDQPQHFGDGTRLSIL.

The V and J genes are TRBV5-6 and TRBJ2-7; TRBD2 agrees at 14 bases. V lost 3 bases and J lost 3; bases outside the gene matches: 8. The CDR3 is made up of 17 amino acids. CDR1 is SGHDT and CDR2 is YYEEEE in the germline V gene. This CDR3 reads CASSSETSGRERYEQYF. The DNA of the CDR3 is TGTGCCAGCAGCTCTGAGACTAGCGGGAGGGAACGCTACGAGCAGTACTTC.

This chain joins TRBV3-1 (or the pseudogene TRBV3-2) and TRBJ2-1; D is possibly TRBD2 (5 bases). CDR3 length: 18 residues. Germline CDR1 is LGHDT and CDR2 is YNNKEL (reference sequence). Trimming cost V 7 bases and J 0 bases, with 22 bases left between them. CDR3 protein: CASTLLVGSPSSYNEQFF. In DNA, the CDR3 is TGTGCCAGCACCCTACTAGTTGGTTCTCCGAGCTCCTACAATGAGCAGTTCTTC.

The chain links TRBV18 to TRBJ2-1, with 10 bases that match TRBD2. Germline trimming cut 5 bases from V and 8 bases from J; bases unmatched to any gene: 9. Germline-derived CDR1 and CDR2 are KGHSH and LQKENI. The length of the CDR3 is 15 residues. Here the CDR3 DNA reads TGTGCCAGCTCAGAGGGGACTAGCGCGTGGGATGAGCAGTTCTTC. The encoded protein is CASSEGTSAWDEQFF.

This clone was found a few times. CDR3 sequence (DNA): TGTGCCAGCAGTTCCGGACTGAGCACAGATACGCAGTATTTT. Protein sequence: CASSSGLSTDTQYF. The chain joins TRBV7-3 to TRBJ2-3, with D possibly TRBD2 on 5 matching bases. The length of the CDR3 is 14 residues. Deletions cut 6 bases from V and 0 bases from J, with 10 bases between. Germline assignment: CDR1 SGHTA and CDR2 FQGTGA.